Reported below is one T cell receptor beta chain. This specimen comes from a study of CD8 T cells in Susac syndrome. The germline gives CDR1 SGDLS, CDR2 YYNGEE. V lost 0 bases and J lost 6; bases outside the gene matches: 4. This CDR3 is built from 15 residues. The authors reverse transcribed roughly 0.5 to 1 ug RNA with random hexamers. TCRdb redid the calling of the immunoSEQ multiplex PCR reads with MiXCR, one entry per CDR3 protein. The sample lists some 150,000 distinct CDR3 sequences; approximately 94% were seen once. Sequenced material: CD8+ T cells from PBMCs. The chain has TRBV9 and TRBJ2-2; 8 positions match TRBD1. The source is a human donor with multiple sclerosis. The CDR3 nucleotides are TGTGCCAGCAGCGTAGGAACAGGGGGTGCCGGGGAGCTGTTTTTT. Its translation: CASSVGTGGAGELFF.